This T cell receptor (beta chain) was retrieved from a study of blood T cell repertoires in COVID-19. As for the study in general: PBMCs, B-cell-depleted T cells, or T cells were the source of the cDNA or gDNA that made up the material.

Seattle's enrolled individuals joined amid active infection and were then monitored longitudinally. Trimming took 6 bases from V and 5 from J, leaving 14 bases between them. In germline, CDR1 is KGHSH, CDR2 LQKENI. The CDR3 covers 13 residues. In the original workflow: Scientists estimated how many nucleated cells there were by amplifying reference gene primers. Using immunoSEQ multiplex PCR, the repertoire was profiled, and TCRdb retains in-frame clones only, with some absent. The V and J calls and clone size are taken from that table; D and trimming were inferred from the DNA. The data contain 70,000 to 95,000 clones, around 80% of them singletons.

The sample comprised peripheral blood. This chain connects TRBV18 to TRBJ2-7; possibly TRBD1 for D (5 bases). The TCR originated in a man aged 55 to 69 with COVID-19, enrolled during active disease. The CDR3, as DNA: TGTGCCAGCTCGCAGGGCCTAGGGAACGAGCAGTACTTC. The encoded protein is CASSQGLGNEQYF. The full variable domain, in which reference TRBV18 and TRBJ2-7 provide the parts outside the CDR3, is NAGVMQNPRHLVRRRGQEARLRCSPMKGHSHVYWYRQLPEEGLKFMVYLQKENIIDESGMPKERFSAEFPKEGPSILRIQQVVRGDSAAYFCASSQGLGNEQYFGPGTRLTVT.